This T cell receptor beta chain was sequenced for a study of PD-1 blockade in classical Hodgkin lymphoma. Time point meaning: cycle 4 day 1 (C4D1), after five to seven weeks of nivolumab. Each patient's relapse followed autologous stem cell transplantation, and brentuximab vedotin exposure varied. Best responses included complete response and partial response; otherwise, the best response was progressive disease. Method: immunoSEQ multiplex PCR; TCRdb's copy keeps in-frame clones and lacks some. The repertoire includes approximately 27,000 clones, over 75% of them detected once, and 18% sits in the top ten. Germline assignment: CDR1 KGHSH and CDR2 LQKENI. Trimming shortened V by 2 bases and J by 0 bases, and 11 bases separated the two germline ends. This CDR3 contains 16 residues. Notes on this clone: Its target is not known.

Study-wide findings and caveats: Complete responders matched newly diagnosed patients in baseline diversity.

Source: peripheral blood mononuclear cells (PBMCs), taken before the fourth cycle of nivolumab. The chain links TRBV18 to TRBJ1-5; D not certain. This TCR was sampled from a human donor with classical Hodgkin lymphoma. CDR3 nucleotide sequence: TGTGCCAGCTCACCAGGAGGGATCTATAGCAATCAGCCCCAGCATTTT. Translated: CASSPGGIYSNQPQHF.